This entry concerns a single T cell receptor (beta chain). Its antigen remains unidentified. This specimen comes from a study of cytomegalovirus exposure and HLA in healthy donors. Study results and limitations: Reports credit the classifier with highly specific, highly sensitive diagnosis of cytomegalovirus status.

This CDR3 region has 15 residues. Trimming removed 1 base at V and 5 bases at J, with 9 bases between. CDR1 is MGHRA and CDR2 is YSYEKL in the germline V gene. PCR employed 60 Vbeta and 13 Jbeta primers. Generated by immunoSEQ multiplex PCR, the TCRdb table keeps only in-frame clones and is missing some. Among about 190,000 clones, roughly 80% were seen once, and the ten largest hold approximately 2.1%. Sequencing was performed on PBMCs. The gene calls are TRBV4-1 and TRBJ1-6; no reliable D call. The receptor was derived from a woman aged 30 to 39 in good health and CMV-seropositive. CDR3 DNA sequence: TGCGCCAGCAGCCAAGCAGTCGTAAATAATTCACCCCTCCACTTT. It translates to CASSQAVVNNSPLHF.